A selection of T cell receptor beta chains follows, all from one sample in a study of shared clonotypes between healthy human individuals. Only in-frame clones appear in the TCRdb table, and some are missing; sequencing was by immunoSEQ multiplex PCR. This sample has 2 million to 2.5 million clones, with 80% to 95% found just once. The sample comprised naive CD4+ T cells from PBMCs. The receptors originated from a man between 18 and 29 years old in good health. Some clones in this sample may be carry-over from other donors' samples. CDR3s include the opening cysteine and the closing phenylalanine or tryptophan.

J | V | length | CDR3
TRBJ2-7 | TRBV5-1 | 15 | CASSPPGTRAYEQYF
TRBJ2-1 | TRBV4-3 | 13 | CASSQDLTARQFF
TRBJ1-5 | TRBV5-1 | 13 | CASSLATGEPQHF
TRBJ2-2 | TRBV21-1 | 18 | CASTSGTSGRVWTGELFF
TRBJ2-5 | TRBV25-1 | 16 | CASRALAAGGRETQYF
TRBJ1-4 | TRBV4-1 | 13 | CASSQLAGEKLFF
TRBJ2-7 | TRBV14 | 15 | CASSRPGSRIYEQYF
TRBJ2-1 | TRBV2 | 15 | CASSPDRGSYNEQFF
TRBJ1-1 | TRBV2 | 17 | CASSGARDRGLGTEAFF
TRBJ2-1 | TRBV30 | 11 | CAWSRGPEQFF
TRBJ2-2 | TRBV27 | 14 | CASSRLAWAGELFF
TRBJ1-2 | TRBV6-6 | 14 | CASSSSGTGLIYTF
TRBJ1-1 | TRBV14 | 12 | CASSQGRAEAFF
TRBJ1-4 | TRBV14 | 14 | CASSSRNPGEKLFF
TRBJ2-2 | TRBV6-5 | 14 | CASSYSRNTGELFF
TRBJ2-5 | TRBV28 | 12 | CASHGSQETQYF
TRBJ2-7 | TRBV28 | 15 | CASTSGGAPSYEQYF
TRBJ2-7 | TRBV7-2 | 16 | CASSLPLAGGLDEQYF
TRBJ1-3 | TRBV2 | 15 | CASSGGPISGNTIYF
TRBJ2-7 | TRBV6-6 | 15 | CASRVPGTSTYEQYF
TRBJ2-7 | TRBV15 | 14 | CATSREGLTYEQYF
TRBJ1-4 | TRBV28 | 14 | CASSLGVQPEKLFF
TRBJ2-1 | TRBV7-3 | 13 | CASSPGINNEQFF
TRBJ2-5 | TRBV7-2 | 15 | CASSLGTGQAETQYF
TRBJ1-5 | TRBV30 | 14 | CAWSVSADGRPQHF
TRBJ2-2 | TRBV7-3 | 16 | CASSPYGGPNTGELFF
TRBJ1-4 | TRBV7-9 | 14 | CASSLPGAGEKLFF
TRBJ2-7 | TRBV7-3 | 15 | CASSYNPGQNYEQYF
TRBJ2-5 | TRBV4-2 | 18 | CASSQDVAGGISKETQYF
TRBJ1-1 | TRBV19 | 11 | CATATQTAAFF
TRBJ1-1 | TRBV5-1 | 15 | CASSFTGQTGTEAFF
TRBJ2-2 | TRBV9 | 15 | CASSPSSPRPGELFF
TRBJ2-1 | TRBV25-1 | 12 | CASSERRNEQFF
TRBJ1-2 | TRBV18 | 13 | CASSPGTDYGYTF
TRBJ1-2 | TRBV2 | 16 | CASSERPGTGVYGYTF
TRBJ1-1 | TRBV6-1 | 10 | CASWELKAFF
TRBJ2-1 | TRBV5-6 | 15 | CASSYRDRGPNEQFF